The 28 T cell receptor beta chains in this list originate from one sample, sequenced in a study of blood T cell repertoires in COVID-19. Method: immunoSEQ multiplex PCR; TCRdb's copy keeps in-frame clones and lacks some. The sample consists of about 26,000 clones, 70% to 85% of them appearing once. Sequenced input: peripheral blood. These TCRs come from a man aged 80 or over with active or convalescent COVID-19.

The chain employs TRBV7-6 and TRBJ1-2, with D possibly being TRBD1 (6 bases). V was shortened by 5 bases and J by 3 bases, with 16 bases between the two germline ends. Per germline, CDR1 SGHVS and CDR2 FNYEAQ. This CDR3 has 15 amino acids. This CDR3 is CASSPGWGRHYGYTF. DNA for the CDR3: TGTGCCAGCAGCCCGGGTTGGGGGCGGCACTATGGCTACACCTTC. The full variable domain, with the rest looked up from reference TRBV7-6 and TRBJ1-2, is GAGVSQSPRYKVTKRGQDVALRCDPISGHVSLYWYRQALGQGPEFLTYFNYEAQQDKSGLPNDRFSAERPEGSISTLTIQRTEQRDSAMYRCASSPGWGRHYGYTFGSGTRLTVV.

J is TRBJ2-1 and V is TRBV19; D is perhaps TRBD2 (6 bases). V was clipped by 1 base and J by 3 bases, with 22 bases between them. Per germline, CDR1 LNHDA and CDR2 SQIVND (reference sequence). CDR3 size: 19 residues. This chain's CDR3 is CASSIGAGGRDWYYNEQFF. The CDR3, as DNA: TGTGCCAGTAGTATAGGGGCGGGTGGCCGGGACTGGTACTACAATGAGCAGTTCTTC.

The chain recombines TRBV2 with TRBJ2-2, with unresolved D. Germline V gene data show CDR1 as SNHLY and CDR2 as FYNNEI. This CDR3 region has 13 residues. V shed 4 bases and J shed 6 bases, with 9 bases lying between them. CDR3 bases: TGTGCCAGCAGTGGAGACTTTGCCGGGGAGCTGTTTTTT. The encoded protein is CASSGDFAGELFF.

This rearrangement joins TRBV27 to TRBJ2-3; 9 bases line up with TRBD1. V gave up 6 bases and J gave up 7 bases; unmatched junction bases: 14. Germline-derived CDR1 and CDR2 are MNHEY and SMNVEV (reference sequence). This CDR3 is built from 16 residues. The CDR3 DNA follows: TGTGCCAGCAGCATACAGGGACAGGGCCGCCTTTATACGCAGTATTTT. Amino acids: CASSIQGQGRLYTQYF.

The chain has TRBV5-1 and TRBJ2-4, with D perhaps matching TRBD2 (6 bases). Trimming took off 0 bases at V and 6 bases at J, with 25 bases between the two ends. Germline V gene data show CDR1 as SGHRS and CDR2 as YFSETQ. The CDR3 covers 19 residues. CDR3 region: CASSLEGNSGGLGRNIQYF. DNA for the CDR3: TGCGCCAGCAGCTTGGAGGGGAACAGTGGGGGACTCGGGAGAAACATTCAGTACTTC. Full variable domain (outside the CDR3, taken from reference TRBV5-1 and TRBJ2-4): KAGVTQTPRYLIKTRGQQVTLSCSPISGHRSVSWYQQTPGQGLQFLFEYFSETQRNKGNFPGRFSGRQFSNSRSEMNVSTLELGDSALYLCASSLEGNSGGLGRNIQYFGAGTRLSVL.

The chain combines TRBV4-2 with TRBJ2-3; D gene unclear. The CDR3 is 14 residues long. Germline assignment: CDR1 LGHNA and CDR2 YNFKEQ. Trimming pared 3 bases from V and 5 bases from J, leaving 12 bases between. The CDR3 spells CASSHDGLGDTQYF. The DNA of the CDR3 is TGTGCCAGCAGCCATGACGGCCTAGGAGATACGCAGTATTTT.

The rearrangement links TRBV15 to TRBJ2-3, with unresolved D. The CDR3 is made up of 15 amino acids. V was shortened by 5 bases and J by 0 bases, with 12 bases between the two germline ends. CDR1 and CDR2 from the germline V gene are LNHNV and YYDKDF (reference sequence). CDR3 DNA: TGTGCCACCAGCGTCCAAACAGTGAGCACAGATACGCAGTATTTT. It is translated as CATSVQTVSTDTQYF.

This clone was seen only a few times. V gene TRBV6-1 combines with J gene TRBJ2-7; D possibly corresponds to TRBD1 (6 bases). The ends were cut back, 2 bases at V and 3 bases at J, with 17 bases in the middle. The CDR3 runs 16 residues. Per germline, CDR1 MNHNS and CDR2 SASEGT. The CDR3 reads CASSEHDRQEIYEQYF. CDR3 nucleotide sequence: TGTGCCAGCAGTGAACATGATCGACAGGAAATCTACGAGCAGTACTTC.

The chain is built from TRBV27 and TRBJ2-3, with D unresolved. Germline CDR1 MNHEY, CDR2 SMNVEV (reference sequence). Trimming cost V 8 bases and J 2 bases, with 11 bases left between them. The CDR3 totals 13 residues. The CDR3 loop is CASYEEFTDTQYF. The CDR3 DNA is TGTGCCAGCTACGAGGAGTTCACAGATACGCAGTATTTT.

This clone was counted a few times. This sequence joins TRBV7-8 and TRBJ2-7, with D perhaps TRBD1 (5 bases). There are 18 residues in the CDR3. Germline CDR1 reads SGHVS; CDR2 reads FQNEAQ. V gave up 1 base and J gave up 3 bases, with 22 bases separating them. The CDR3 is CASSLVSGALTSHYEQYF. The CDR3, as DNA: TGTGCCAGCAGCTTAGTGAGTGGGGCTCTTACATCCCACTACGAGCAGTACTTC.

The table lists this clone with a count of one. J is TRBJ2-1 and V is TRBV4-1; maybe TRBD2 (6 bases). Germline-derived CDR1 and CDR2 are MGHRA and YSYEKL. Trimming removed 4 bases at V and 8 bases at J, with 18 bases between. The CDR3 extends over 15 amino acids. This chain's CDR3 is CASSREDSGGYEQFF. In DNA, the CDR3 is TGCGCCAGCAGCCGAGAAGATAGCGGAGGTTATGAGCAGTTCTTC.

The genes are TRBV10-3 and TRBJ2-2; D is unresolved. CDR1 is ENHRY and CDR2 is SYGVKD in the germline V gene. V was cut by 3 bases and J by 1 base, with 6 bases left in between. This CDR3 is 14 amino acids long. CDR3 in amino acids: CAISELGNTGELFF. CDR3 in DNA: TGTGCCATCAGTGAACTTGGGAACACCGGGGAGCTGTTTTTT.

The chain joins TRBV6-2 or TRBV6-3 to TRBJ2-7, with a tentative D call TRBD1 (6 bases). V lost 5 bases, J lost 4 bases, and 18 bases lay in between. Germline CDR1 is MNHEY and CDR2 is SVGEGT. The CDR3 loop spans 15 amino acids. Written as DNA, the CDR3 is TGTGCCAGCAGTACACCGGACAGCACCCTGTACGAGCAGTACTTC. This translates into CASSTPDSTLYEQYF.

The CDR3 is CASSQPPRLAGSNEQFF. The CDR3 coding sequence is TGTGCCAGCAGCCAACCACCGCGACTAGCGGGTAGCAATGAGCAGTTCTTC. The V call is TRBV3-1 (or the pseudogene TRBV3-2), the J call TRBJ2-1, with 10 positions matching TRBD2. The junction had 10 bases not matched to a gene; V was cut back by 2 bases and J by 6 bases. Germline V gene sequence: CDR1 LGHDT, CDR2 YNNKEL (reference sequence). CDR3 size: 17 residues.

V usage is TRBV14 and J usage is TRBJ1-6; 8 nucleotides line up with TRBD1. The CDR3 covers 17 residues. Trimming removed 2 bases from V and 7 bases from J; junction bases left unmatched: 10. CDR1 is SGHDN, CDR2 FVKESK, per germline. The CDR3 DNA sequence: TGTGCCAGCAGCCAACTCGGTTCGGCAGGGGGCAATTCACCCCTCCACTTT. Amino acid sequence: CASSQLGSAGGNSPLHF.

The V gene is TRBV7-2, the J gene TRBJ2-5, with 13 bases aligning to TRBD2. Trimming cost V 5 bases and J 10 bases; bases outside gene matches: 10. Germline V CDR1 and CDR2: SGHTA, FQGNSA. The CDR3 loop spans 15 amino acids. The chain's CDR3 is CASSKLAGGQKDQYF. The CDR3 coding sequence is TGTGCCAGCAGCAAACTAGCGGGGGGGCAAAAAGACCAGTACTTC.

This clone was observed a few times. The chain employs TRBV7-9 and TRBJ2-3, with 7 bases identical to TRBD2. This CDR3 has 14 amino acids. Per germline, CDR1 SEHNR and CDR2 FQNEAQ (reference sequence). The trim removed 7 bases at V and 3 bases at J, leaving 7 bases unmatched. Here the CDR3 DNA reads TGTGCCAGCATCCCGGGGGGATGGACAGATACGCAGTATTTT. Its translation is CASIPGGWTDTQYF.

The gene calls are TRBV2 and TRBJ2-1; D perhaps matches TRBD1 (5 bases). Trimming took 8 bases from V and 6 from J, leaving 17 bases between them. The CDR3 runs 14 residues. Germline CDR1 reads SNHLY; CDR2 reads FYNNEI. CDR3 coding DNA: TGTGCCAGCCATACATTAAGGGGTCCCAATGAGCAGTTCTTC. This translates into CASHTLRGPNEQFF.

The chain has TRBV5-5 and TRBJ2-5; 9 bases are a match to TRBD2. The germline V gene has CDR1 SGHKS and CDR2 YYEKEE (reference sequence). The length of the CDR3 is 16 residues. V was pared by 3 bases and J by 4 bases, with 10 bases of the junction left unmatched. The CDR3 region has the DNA TGTGCCAGCAGCTCAGACCTTAGCGGGAGTCGAGAGACCCAGTACTTC. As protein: CASSSDLSGSRETQYF.

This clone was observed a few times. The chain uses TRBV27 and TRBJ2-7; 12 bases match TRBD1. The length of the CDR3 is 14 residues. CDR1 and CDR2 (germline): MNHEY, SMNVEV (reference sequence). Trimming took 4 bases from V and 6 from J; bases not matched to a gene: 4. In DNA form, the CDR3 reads TGTGCCAGCAGTTCCGGGACAGGGGGCCTCGAGCAGTACTTC. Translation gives CASSSGTGGLEQYF.

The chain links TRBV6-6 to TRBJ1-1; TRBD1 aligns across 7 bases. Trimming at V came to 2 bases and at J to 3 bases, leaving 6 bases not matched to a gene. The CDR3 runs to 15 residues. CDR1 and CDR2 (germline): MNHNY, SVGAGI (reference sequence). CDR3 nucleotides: TGTGCCAGCAGTTACCCCCAGGGGGTGGACACTGAAGCTTTCTTT. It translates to CASSYPQGVDTEAFF.

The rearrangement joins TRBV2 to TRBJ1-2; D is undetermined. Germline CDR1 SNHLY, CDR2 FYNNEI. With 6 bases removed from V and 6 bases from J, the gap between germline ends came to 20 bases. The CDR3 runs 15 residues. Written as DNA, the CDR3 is TGTGCCAGCAGAGAGACGGGAAACCCAACCGATGGCTACACCTTC. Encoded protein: CASRETGNPTDGYTF.

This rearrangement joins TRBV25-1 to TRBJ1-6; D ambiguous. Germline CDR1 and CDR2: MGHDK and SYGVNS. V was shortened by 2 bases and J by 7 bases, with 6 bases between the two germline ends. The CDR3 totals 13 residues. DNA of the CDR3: TGTGCCAGCAGTGAAGGTGCGAATTCACCCCTCCACTTT. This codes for CASSEGANSPLHF.

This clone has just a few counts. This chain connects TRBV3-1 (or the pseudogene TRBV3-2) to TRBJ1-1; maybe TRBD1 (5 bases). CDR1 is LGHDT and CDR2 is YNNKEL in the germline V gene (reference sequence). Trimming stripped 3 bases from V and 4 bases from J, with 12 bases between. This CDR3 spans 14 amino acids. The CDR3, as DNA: TGTGCCAGCAGCCAGGGGGGACTCGGCACTGAAGCTTTCTTT. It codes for CASSQGGLGTEAFF.

This CDR3 is CATSSRERGPTGWPQHF. Here the CDR3 DNA reads TGTGCCACCAGCAGCCGGGAAAGGGGGCCCACGGGGTGGCCCCAGCATTTT. The V and J genes are TRBV15 and TRBJ1-5, with TRBD1 matching over 7 bases. V lost 3 bases and J lost 9; bases outside the gene matches: 17. The V gene's germline CDR1 is LNHNV and CDR2 YYDKDF (reference sequence). This CDR3 contains 17 residues.

The CDR3 coding sequence is TGTGCCAGCAGCCAAGACAGGGGGAACGGCTACACCTTC. Protein product: CASSQDRGNGYTF. The chain combines TRBV3-1 (or the pseudogene TRBV3-2) with TRBJ1-2; 7 bases line up with TRBD1. The germline V gene has CDR1 LGHDT and CDR2 YNNKEL (reference sequence). Germline trimming cut 0 bases from V and 8 bases from J; bases unmatched to any gene: 3. CDR3 length equals 13 residues.

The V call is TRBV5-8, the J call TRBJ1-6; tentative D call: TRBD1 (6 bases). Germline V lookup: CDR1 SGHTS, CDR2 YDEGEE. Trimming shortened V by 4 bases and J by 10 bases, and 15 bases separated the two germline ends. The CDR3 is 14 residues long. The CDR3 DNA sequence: TGTGCCAGCAGCGTAGACTCAGGGGTGTCACCCCTCCACTTT. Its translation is CASSVDSGVSPLHF.

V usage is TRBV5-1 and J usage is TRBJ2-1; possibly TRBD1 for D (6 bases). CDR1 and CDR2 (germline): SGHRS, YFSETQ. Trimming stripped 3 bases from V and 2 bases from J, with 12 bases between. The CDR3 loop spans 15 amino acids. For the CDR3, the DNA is TGCGCCAGCAGCTGGTCTGGGACAACCTACAATGAGCAGTTCTTC. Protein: CASSWSGTTYNEQFF.